This passage covers 11 T cell receptor beta chains from one sample sequenced in a study of CD8+CD57+ T cells in acquired aplastic anemia. The template for TCR beta VDJ and CDR3 sequence profiling was genomic DNA. TCRdb used MiXCR to reprocess the reads, holding one entry per CDR3 protein. The sample lists approximately 270,000 distinct CDR3 sequences, approximately 56% occurring once. Sequenced: sorted CD4+, CD8+, or CD8+CD57+ T cells (not recorded which) from PBMCs. Source of these receptors: a human donor with severe aplastic anemia or a healthy control (not recorded which).

CDR3 nucleotides: TGCAGCGTTTGGGGGAGGGCAGAGACCCAGTACTTC. It translates to CSVWGRAETQYF. The chain has TRBV29-1 and TRBJ2-5; 7 bases line up with TRBD2. After removal of 5 bases from V and 4 bases from J, the junction contained 4 bases not matched to a gene. Germline lookup yields CDR1 SQVTM and CDR2 ANQGSEA. The CDR3 totals 12 residues. Supplemented by reference TRBV29-1 and TRBJ2-5, the full variable domain reads SAVISQKPSRDICQRGTSLTIQCQVDSQVTMMFWYRQQPGQSLTLIATANQGSEATYESGFVIDKFPISRPNLTFSTLTVSNMSPEDSSIYLCSVWGRAETQYFGPGTRLLVL.

This rearrangement joins TRBV9 to TRBJ2-2, with D hard to call. The CDR3 has 12 amino acids. Germline V gene data show CDR1 as SGDLS and CDR2 as YYNGEE. V lost 5 bases to trimming and J lost 9 bases, with 11 bases between them. CDR3 loop: CASSRSDRELFF. CDR3 DNA sequence: TGTGCCAGCAGTCGTAGTGACCGGGAGCTGTTTTTT.

On this clonotype itself: This clone may be a read error of a much larger clone one base away. Because the CDR3 is missing its conserved closing phenylalanine or tryptophan, this is likely a read error. The gene calls are TRBV19 and TRBJ2-2; 14 nucleotides line up with TRBD2. V lost 4 bases to trimming and J lost 1 base; unmatched junction nucleotides: 2. Germline CDR1 reads LNHDA; CDR2 reads SQIVND (reference sequence). The CDR3 contains 17 residues. The CDR3 here is CASSTGTSGRNTGELFS. CDR3 coding DNA: TGTGCCAGTAGTACCGGGACTAGCGGGAGGAACACCGGGGAGCTGTTTTCT.

The chain uses TRBV9 and TRBJ2-1, with D tentatively TRBD1 or TRBD2 (5 bases each). The V end lost 4 bases, the J end lost 6 bases, and 14 bases lay between the germline ends. Germline loops: CDR1 SGDLS, CDR2 YYNGEE. The CDR3 is 14 amino acids. The CDR3 bases are TGTGCCAGCAGCCCTTCCGGGACCCTCAATGAGCAGTTCTTC. Protein product: CASSPSGTLNEQFF.

The rearrangement links TRBV7-8 to TRBJ2-1, with 7 bases matching TRBD2. With 5 bases clipped from V and 9 bases from J, the junction kept 7 bases outside the gene matches. Germline assignment: CDR1 SGHVS and CDR2 FQNEAQ. The length of the CDR3 is 13 residues. CDR3 loop: CASSVITSAEQFF. The CDR3 DNA reads as TGTGCCAGCAGCGTGATCACTAGCGCTGAGCAGTTCTTC.

The chain carries TRBV9 and TRBJ1-2, with 9 positions matching TRBD1. The V gene end was trimmed by 2 bases and the J gene end by 3 bases; junction bases not matched to a gene: 2. The CDR3 spans 14 residues. The germline gives CDR1 SGDLS, CDR2 YYNGEE. Written as DNA, the CDR3 is TGTGCCAGCAGCGTGACAGGGGGATACTATGGCTACACCTTC. As protein: CASSVTGGYYGYTF.

The gene calls are TRBV6-2 or TRBV6-3 and TRBJ1-1; D unresolved. Per the germline V gene, CDR1 is MNHEY and CDR2 is SVGEGT. This CDR3 spans 14 amino acids. V dropped 2 bases and J dropped 0 bases, with 7 bases sitting between them. CDR3 in DNA: TGTGCCAGCAGTTACCGCGAGTTGAACACTGAAGCTTTCTTT. Translated: CASSYRELNTEAFF.

V usage is TRBV10-3 and J usage is TRBJ2-1; 10 bases map to TRBD1. This CDR3 region has 17 residues. Germline loops: CDR1 ENHRY, CDR2 SYGVKD. Germline trimming cut 10 bases from V and 9 bases from J; bases unmatched to any gene: 21. The CDR3 spells CASSPTPGTGESAEQFF. The DNA of the CDR3 is TGTGCCAGCTCCCCTACCCCCGGGACAGGGGAGTCGGCTGAGCAGTTCTTC.

The CDR3 DNA follows: TGTGCCACCAGCAGAAAGATCTCCGGGACTAGCGACACAGATACGCAGTATTTT. Protein sequence: CATSRKISGTSDTDTQYF. This rearrangement joins TRBV15 to TRBJ2-3; 10 bases match TRBD2. CDR1 LNHNV and CDR2 YYDKDF come from the germline V gene (reference sequence). V shed 2 bases, J shed 2 bases, and the junction held 10 bases outside the gene matches. This CDR3 has 18 amino acids.

In this sample, this clonotype turned up a few times. The rearrangement joins TRBV6-6 to TRBJ1-2; D unclear. CDR1 MNHNY and CDR2 SVGAGI come from the germline V gene (reference sequence). V lost 10 bases, J lost 10 bases, and 16 bases lay in between. CDR3 length: 11 amino acids. CDR3: CAISSGRDYTF. DNA of the CDR3: TGTGCCATCTCGAGTGGAAGGGACTACACCTTC.

A few counts support this clonotype. The chain joins TRBV24-1 to TRBJ2-5; D is perhaps TRBD1 (5 bases). CDR1 and CDR2 from the germline V gene are KGHDR and SFDVKD. V lost 6 bases and J lost 2, with 12 bases in between. This CDR3 comprises 14 residues. The CDR3 reads CATSSRANQETQYF. CDR3 coding DNA: TGTGCCACCAGTTCCAGGGCCAATCAAGAGACCCAGTACTTC.